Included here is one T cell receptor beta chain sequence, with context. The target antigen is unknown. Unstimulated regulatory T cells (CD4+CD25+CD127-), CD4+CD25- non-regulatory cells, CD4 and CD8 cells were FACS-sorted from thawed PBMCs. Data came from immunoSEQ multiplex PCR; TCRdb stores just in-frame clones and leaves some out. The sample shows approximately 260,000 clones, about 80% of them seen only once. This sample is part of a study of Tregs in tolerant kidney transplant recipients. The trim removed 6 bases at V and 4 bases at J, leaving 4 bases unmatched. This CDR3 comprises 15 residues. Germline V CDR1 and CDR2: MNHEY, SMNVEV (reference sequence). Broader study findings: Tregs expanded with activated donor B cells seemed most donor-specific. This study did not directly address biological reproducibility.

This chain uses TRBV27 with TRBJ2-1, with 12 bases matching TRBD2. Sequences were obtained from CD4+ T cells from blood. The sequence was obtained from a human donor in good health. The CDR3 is CASSHGLAGYNEQFF. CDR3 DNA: TGTGCCAGCAGCCACGGACTAGCGGGGTACAATGAGCAGTTCTTC.